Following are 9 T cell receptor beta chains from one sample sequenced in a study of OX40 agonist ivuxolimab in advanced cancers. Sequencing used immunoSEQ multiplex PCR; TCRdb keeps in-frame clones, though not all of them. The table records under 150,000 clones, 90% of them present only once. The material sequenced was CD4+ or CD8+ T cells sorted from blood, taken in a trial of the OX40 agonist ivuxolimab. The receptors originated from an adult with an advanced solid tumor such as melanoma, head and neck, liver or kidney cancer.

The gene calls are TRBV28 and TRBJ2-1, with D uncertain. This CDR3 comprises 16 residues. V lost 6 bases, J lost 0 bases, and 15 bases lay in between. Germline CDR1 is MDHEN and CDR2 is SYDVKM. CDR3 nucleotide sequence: TGTGCCAGCAGCCCGCCACCAGAGAGCTCCTACAATGAGCAGTTCTTC. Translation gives CASSPPPESSYNEQFF.

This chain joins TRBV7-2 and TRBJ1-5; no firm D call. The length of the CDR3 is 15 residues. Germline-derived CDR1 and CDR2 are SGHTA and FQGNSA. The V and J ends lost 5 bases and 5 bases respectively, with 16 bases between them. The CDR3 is CASSPNALMDQPQHF. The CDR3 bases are TGTGCCAGCAGCCCCAACGCCTTGATGGATCAGCCCCAGCATTTT.

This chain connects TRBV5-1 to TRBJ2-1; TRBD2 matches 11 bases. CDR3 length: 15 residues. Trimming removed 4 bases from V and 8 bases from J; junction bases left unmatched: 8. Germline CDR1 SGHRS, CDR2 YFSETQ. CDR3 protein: CASSEGLAVNYEQFF. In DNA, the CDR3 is TGCGCCAGCAGCGAGGGACTAGCGGTGAACTATGAGCAGTTCTTC.

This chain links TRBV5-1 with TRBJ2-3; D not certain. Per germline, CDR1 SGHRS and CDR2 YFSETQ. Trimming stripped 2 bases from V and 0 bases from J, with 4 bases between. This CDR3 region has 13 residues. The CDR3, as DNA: TGCGCCAGCAGCTTCGCGAGCACAGATACGCAGTATTTT. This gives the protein CASSFASTDTQYF.

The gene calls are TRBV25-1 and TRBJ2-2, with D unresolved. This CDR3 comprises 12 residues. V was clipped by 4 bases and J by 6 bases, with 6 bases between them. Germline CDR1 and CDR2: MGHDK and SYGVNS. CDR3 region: CASSGGAGELFF. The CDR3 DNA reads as TGTGCCAGCAGTGGAGGTGCCGGGGAGCTGTTTTTT.

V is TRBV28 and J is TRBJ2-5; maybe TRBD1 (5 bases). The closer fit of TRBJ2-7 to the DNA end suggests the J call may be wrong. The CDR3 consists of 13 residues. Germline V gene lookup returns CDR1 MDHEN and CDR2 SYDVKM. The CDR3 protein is CASRQGISYEQYF. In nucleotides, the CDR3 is TGTGCCAGCAGGCAGGGCATCTCCTACGAGCAGTACTTC.

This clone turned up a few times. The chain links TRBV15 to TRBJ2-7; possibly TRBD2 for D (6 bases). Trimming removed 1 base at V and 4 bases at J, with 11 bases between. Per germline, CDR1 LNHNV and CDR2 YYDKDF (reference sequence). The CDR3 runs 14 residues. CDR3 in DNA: TGTGCCACCAGCAGAGGTCGGGGGAGGTACGAGCAGTACTTC. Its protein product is CATSRGRGRYEQYF. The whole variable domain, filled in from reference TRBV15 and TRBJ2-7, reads DAMVIQNPRYQVTQFGKPVTLSCSQTLNHNVMYWYQQKSSQAPKLLFHYYDKDFNNEADTPDNFQSRRPNTSFCFLDIRSPGLGDTAMYLCATSRGRGRYEQYFGPGTRLTVT.

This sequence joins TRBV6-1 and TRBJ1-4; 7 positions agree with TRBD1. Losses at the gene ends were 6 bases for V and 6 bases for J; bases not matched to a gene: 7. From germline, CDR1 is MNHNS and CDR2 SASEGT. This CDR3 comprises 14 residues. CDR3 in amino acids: CASRAMTGYEKLFF. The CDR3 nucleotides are TGTGCCAGCAGGGCCATGACAGGGTATGAAAAACTGTTTTTT.

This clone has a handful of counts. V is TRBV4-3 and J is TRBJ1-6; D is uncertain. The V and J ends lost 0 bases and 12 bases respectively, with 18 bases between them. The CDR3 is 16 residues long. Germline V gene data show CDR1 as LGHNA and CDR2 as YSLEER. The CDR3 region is CASSQEAQSSGLPLHF. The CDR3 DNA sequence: TGCGCCAGCAGCCAAGAGGCGCAGTCTTCGGGTTTACCCCTCCACTTT.